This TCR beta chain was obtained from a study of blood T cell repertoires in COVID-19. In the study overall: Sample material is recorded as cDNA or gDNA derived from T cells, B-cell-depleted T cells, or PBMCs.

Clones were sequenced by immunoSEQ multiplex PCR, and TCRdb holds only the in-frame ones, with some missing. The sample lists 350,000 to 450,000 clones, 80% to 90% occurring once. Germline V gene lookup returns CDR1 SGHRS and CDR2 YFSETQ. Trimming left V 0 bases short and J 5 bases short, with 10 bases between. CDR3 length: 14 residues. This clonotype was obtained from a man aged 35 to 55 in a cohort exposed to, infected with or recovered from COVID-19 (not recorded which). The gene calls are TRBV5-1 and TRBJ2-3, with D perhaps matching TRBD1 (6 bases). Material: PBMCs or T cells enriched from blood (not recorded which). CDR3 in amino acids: CASSLEQGQDTQYF. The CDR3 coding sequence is TGCGCCAGCAGCTTGGAGCAGGGGCAAGATACGCAGTATTTT.